The next 17 T cell receptor beta chains were all read from a single sample in a study of cytotoxic CD8 clonotypes in ibrutinib-treated CLL. The table came from immunoSEQ multiplex PCR; TCRdb's copy has only in-frame clones and leaves some out. The sample has approximately 330,000 clones; around four fifths are singletons. The starting material was PBMCs, obtained before ibrutinib treatment. The receptors stem from a human donor with chronic lymphocytic leukemia.

The chain links TRBV4-3 to TRBJ1-5; D unresolved. Germline-derived CDR1 and CDR2 are LGHNA and YSLEER. There are 17 residues in the CDR3. V was shortened by 0 bases and J by 0 bases, with 12 bases between the two germline ends. Written as DNA, the CDR3 is TGCGCCAGCAGCCAAGACCCCTGGACGGATAGCAATCAGCCCCAGCATTTT. Its translation is CASSQDPWTDSNQPQHF.

This clone was observed a few times. The J gene is TRBJ2-5, the V gene TRBV25-1; the D is unclear. Per germline, CDR1 MGHDK and CDR2 SYGVNS. V lost 2 bases and J lost 1, with 11 bases in between. The CDR3 has 15 amino acids. The CDR3 is CASSEVRLGQETQYF. CDR3 DNA sequence: TGTGCCAGCAGTGAAGTACGGCTAGGCCAAGAGACCCAGTACTTC.

The chain couples TRBV25-1 to TRBJ2-6; D unresolved. V lost 3 bases and J 0 bases, leaving 12 bases between the germline ends. Germline V gene lookup returns CDR1 MGHDK and CDR2 SYGVNS. The CDR3 totals 17 residues. CDR3 in DNA: TGTGCCAGCAGTGAGGGTTGGGGTAGCTCTGGGGCCAACGTCCTGACTTTC. The encoded protein is CASSEGWGSSGANVLTF. Full variable domain (missing parts from reference TRBV25-1 and TRBJ2-6): EADIYQTPRYLVIGTGKKITLECSQTMGHDKMYWYQQDPGMELHLIHYSYGVNSTEKGDLSSESTVSRIRTEHFPLTLESARPSHTSQYLCASSEGWGSSGANVLTFGAGSRLTVL.

J is TRBJ2-7 and V is TRBV10-1, with 11 bases aligning to TRBD2. The length of the CDR3 is 13 residues. Per the germline V gene, CDR1 is WNHNN and CDR2 is SYGVQD (reference sequence). The trim removed 10 bases at V and 3 bases at J, leaving 5 bases unmatched. The CDR3 region is CATLGLAVYEQYF. The CDR3 coding sequence is TGCGCCACCCTGGGACTAGCGGTCTACGAGCAGTACTTC.

The chain has TRBV6-1 and TRBJ2-1; a weak D match, TRBD2 (5 bases). CDR3 size: 17 residues. Germline assignment: CDR1 MNHNS and CDR2 SASEGT. V was clipped by 4 bases and J by 7 bases, with 23 bases between them. CDR3 sequence (DNA): TGTGCCAGCAGTGTCCTTTTCGGAGACCACCCGGGGAATGAGCAGTTCTTC. Protein: CASSVLFGDHPGNEQFF.

This chain uses TRBV27 with TRBJ2-7; 16 bases are shared with TRBD2. This CDR3 comprises 16 residues. J lost 5 bases, V lost 3 bases, and 4 bases had no gene match. CDR1 and CDR2 (germline): MNHEY, SMNVEV (reference sequence). CDR3 protein: CASSLGLAGGKDEQYF. Here the CDR3 DNA reads TGTGCCAGCAGTTTGGGACTAGCGGGGGGGAAAGACGAGCAGTACTTC.

The chain couples TRBV4-2 to TRBJ2-7; 9 positions match TRBD1. The V gene's germline CDR1 is LGHNA and CDR2 YNFKEQ. The CDR3 runs to 14 residues. With 4 bases clipped from V and 5 bases from J, the junction kept 6 bases outside the gene matches. The CDR3 coding sequence is TGTGCCAGCAGCCGAAGGACAGGGGTCCACGAGCAGTACTTC. As protein: CASSRRTGVHEQYF.

This clone turned up a few times. This chain joins TRBV4-2 and TRBJ2-1, with D uncertain. The germline V gene has CDR1 LGHNA and CDR2 YNFKEQ. Between the trimmed V and J ends, which lost 1 base and 6 bases, there was a span of 4 bases. The length of the CDR3 is 12 residues. The CDR3 nucleotides are TGTGCCAGCAGCCAAGTTCGCAATGAGCAGTTCTTC. Its translation: CASSQVRNEQFF.

V is TRBV15 and J is TRBJ2-3, with TRBD2 matching over 11 bases. The CDR3 consists of 20 residues. The J segment lost 6 bases and the V segment lost 1 base, leaving 18 bases of the junction unmatched. The germline V gene encodes CDR1 LNHNV and CDR2 YYDKDF (reference sequence). The CDR3 is CATSRVLPPPVAGGPDTQYF. CDR3 bases: TGTGCCACCAGCAGAGTCCTACCCCCTCCCGTAGCGGGAGGGCCGGATACGCAGTATTTT.

CDR3 nucleotide sequence: TGTGCCAGCAGCTTTCTATTCGATTTAGGCGGAGGTGGTTTCGATGAGCAGTTCTTC. Protein: CASSFLFDLGGGGFDEQFF. V is TRBV11-2 and J is TRBJ2-1; D perhaps matches TRBD2 (5 bases). Deletions cut 3 bases from V and 8 bases from J, with 29 bases between. The germline V gene has CDR1 SGHAT and CDR2 FQNNGV. This CDR3 region has 19 residues.

V gene TRBV5-4 combines with J gene TRBJ2-2, with D perhaps assigned TRBD1 or TRBD2 (7 bases each). The CDR3 loop spans 18 amino acids. Trimming stripped 6 bases from V and 2 bases from J, with 23 bases between. Germline V gene data show CDR1 as SGHNT and CDR2 as YYREEE (reference sequence). CDR3 in amino acids: CASTARGGSDYNTGELFF. The CDR3 nucleotides are TGTGCCAGCACCGCCAGGGGGGGCTCCGATTACAACACCGGGGAGCTGTTTTTT.

The rearrangement uses TRBV29-1 and TRBJ1-4; 8 bases fit TRBD1. Germline CDR1 and CDR2: SQVTM and ANQGSEA. The CDR3 is made up of 13 amino acids. V dropped 4 bases and J dropped 7; count of bases not matched to a gene: 5. The CDR3: CSVVRGRGEKLFF. CDR3 nucleotides: TGCAGCGTTGTCAGGGGGCGAGGTGAAAAACTGTTTTTT.

V gene TRBV7-9 combines with J gene TRBJ2-7, with 7 bases aligning to TRBD1. Germline lookup yields CDR1 SEHNR and CDR2 FQNEAQ (reference sequence). J lost 3 bases, V lost 5 bases, and 10 bases had no gene match. The CDR3 length is 15 residues. The DNA for the CDR3 is TGTGCCAGCAGCCGAGTAGGGGGCTTGAACTACGAGCAGTACTTC. This translates into CASSRVGGLNYEQYF.

This chain links TRBV5-1 with TRBJ1-1, with 11 positions matching TRBD1. V shed 2 bases, J shed 4 bases, and the junction held 7 bases outside the gene matches. CDR1 and CDR2 (germline): SGHRS, YFSETQ. The CDR3 consists of 16 residues. The CDR3 region is CASSLGTGGYGTEAFF. In DNA form, the CDR3 reads TGCGCCAGCAGCTTAGGGACAGGGGGTTACGGCACTGAAGCTTTCTTT.

This clone has at least ten counts. V gene TRBV7-3 combines with J gene TRBJ2-1; 13 positions match TRBD2. Germline loops: CDR1 SGHTA, CDR2 FQGTGA. This CDR3 spans 15 amino acids. V lost 6 bases to trimming and J lost 9 bases; unmatched junction nucleotides: 8. CDR3 loop: CASSRTSGSFGEQFF. The CDR3 DNA reads as TGTGCCAGCAGTCGGACTAGCGGGAGCTTCGGTGAGCAGTTCTTC. The complete variable domain, with remaining parts taken from reference TRBV7-3 and TRBJ2-1, reads GAGVSQTPSNKVTEKGKYVELRCDPISGHTALYWYRQSLGQGPEFLIYFQGTGAADDSGLPNDRFFAVRPEGSVSTLKIQRTERGDSAVYLCASSRTSGSFGEQFFGPGTRLTVL.

This clone was detected a few times. The chain has TRBV7-6 and TRBJ1-5; D remains ambiguous. The CDR3 contains 13 residues. Germline V gives CDR1 SGHVS, CDR2 FNYEAQ. V was pared by 1 base and J by 7 bases, with 8 bases between. CDR3 sequence: CASSLGEGQPQHF. DNA for the CDR3: TGTGCCAGCAGCTTAGGCGAAGGGCAGCCCCAGCATTTT.

This chain uses TRBV14 with TRBJ1-3; D is perhaps TRBD1 (5 bases). The CDR3 is 17 amino acids. V gave up 4 bases and J gave up 2 bases, with 18 bases separating them. The V gene's germline CDR1 is SGHDN and CDR2 FVKESK. CDR3 region: CASSRRFQGRAGNTIYF. Here the CDR3 DNA reads TGTGCCAGCAGCCGGAGATTTCAGGGACGAGCTGGAAACACCATATATTTT.